The 5 T cell receptor beta chains below all came from one sample that was sequenced in a study of cytomegalovirus exposure and HLA in healthy donors. The method was immunoSEQ multiplex PCR; TCRdb's version includes in-frame clones alone and lacks a portion of them. This sample has about 69,000 clones, with approximately 94% found just once. Sequencing was carried out using PBMCs. The source is a woman younger than 30 in good health and CMV-seronegative.

This chain connects TRBV4-2 to TRBJ2-7; D possibly corresponds to TRBD1 (5 bases). Looked up from germline, CDR1 is LGHNA and CDR2 is YNFKEQ. This CDR3 has 11 residues. Trimming took 6 bases from V and 5 from J, leaving 8 bases between them. The CDR3 nucleotides are TGTGCCAGCAGGCAGGGTGACGAGCAGTACTTC. Its translation: CASRQGDEQYF.

The chain uses TRBV5-4 and TRBJ2-1, with TRBD1 matching 10 bases. The V gene end was trimmed by 3 bases and the J gene end by 7 bases; junction bases not matched to a gene: 7. Germline V gene data show CDR1 as SGHNT and CDR2 as YYREEE (reference sequence). The CDR3 contains 15 residues. CDR3 sequence reads: CASSWDRGAGNEQFF. DNA for the CDR3: TGTGCCAGCAGCTGGGACAGGGGCGCAGGTAATGAGCAGTTCTTC.

The chain recombines TRBV4-1 with TRBJ1-2; possible D gene TRBD1, 5 bases. V dropped 3 bases and J dropped 4 bases, with 9 bases sitting between them. Germline CDR1 reads MGHRA; CDR2 reads YSYEKL. This CDR3 spans 13 amino acids. The DNA of the CDR3 is TGCGCCAGCAGCCAGGGCCAGGGCTATGGCTACACCTTC. It encodes CASSQGQGYGYTF.

The chain uses TRBV25-1 and TRBJ2-3; D possibly corresponds to TRBD1 (5 bases). V was clipped by 4 bases and J by 2 bases, with 16 bases between them. Germline V gene lookup returns CDR1 MGHDK and CDR2 SYGVNS. This CDR3 spans 16 amino acids. CDR3 region: CASSVPSGHTTDTQYF. The CDR3 nucleotides read TGTGCCAGCAGTGTGCCCTCAGGACACACCACAGATACGCAGTATTTT.

V gene TRBV7-3 combines with J gene TRBJ2-3; 8 bases map to TRBD2. Trimming took 2 bases from V and 2 from J; bases not matched to a gene: 3. This CDR3 is built from 15 residues. Looked up from germline, CDR1 is SGHTA and CDR2 is FQGTGA. As DNA, the CDR3 is TGTGCCAGCAGCTTAGTAGCGGGGTTCACAGATACGCAGTATTTT. Amino acid sequence: CASSLVAGFTDTQYF.